The rows below give T cell receptor beta chains drawn from one sample of a study of PD-L1 blockade in urothelial cancer. Sequenced by immunoSEQ multiplex PCR; TCRdb stores in-frame clones only, minus some. The data contain about 43,000 clones, about 88% of them singletons. The specimen comprised PBMCs, sampled around atezolizumab (anti-PD-L1) treatment. All receptors come from a woman aged 55-70 years with urothelial cancer. Both conserved end residues are part of each CDR3. The D gene is left open where the match is weak. The size entry is marked missing in some rows and otherwise reads once, few, many or a size class.

D,V,size,J,DNA,CDR3
TRBD1,TRBV9,.,TRBJ1-5,TGTGCCAGCAGCGAGACAGGGGACAACTATCAGCCCCAGCATTTT,CASSETGDNYQPQHF
TRBD2,TRBV7-7,.,TRBJ2-7,TGTGCCAGCAGCTTAGCGCCCCTGACTAGCGGGGTCTACGAGCAGTACTTC,CASSLAPLTSGVYEQYF
.,TRBV5-4,.,TRBJ1-3,TGTGCCAGCAGCTACGTCGGAGGCTCTGGAAACACCATATATTTT,CASSYVGGSGNTIYF
.,TRBV18,once,TRBJ2-6,TGTGCCAGCTCACCGGGGACATCCGGGGCCAACGTCCTGACTTTC,CASSPGTSGANVLTF
TRBD2,TRBV18,.,TRBJ2-7,TGTGCCAGCTCACCCGGGACTAGCGGGATCGACGAGCAGTACTTC,CASSPGTSGIDEQYF
.,TRBV27,.,TRBJ1-2,TGTGCCAGCAGTTTGAATAGGGGGAATGGCTACACCTTC,CASSLNRGNGYTF
TRBD2,TRBV7-8,once,TRBJ2-7,TGTGCCAGCAGCTTAGCGAGGACTAGTATGTACGAGCAGTACTTC,CASSLARTSMYEQYF
TRBD1,TRBV7-9,.,TRBJ1-2,TGTGCCAGCAGGGGACAGGGGATTGGCTACACCTTC,CASRGQGIGYTF
.,TRBV5-6,.,TRBJ1-4,TGTGCCAGCACCCTCGCGCGTCCCCCGGGGGAAAAACTGTTTTTT,CASTLARPPGEKLFF
TRBD2,TRBV6-1,.,TRBJ2-3,TGTGCCAGCCAGAGGGGACTAGCGGGAGCGGATACGCAGTATTTT,CASQRGLAGADTQYF
.,TRBV5-1,.,TRBJ2-1,TGCGCCAGCAGCTTGGTAGCCCCTAGCGACGATGAGCAGTTCTTC,CASSLVAPSDDEQFF
.,TRBV5-6,.,TRBJ1-2,TGTGCCAGCAGCTTTCGGGATGAAGGCTACACCTTC,CASSFRDEGYTF
.,TRBV19,.,TRBJ2-4,TGTGCCAGTAGCATAAAGAGTGGACAGTTCAAAAACATTCAGTACTTC,CASSIKSGQFKNIQYF
TRBD1,TRBV11-2,once,TRBJ1-5,TGTGCCAGCAGCCTACAGGGGGGCACAAATCAGCCCCAGCATTTT,CASSLQGGTNQPQHF
TRBD1,TRBV10-3,.,TRBJ1-1,TGTGCCATCAACCAGGGGGAAATGAACACTGAAGCTTTCTTT,CAINQGEMNTEAFF
.,TRBV19,few,TRBJ1-5,TGTGCCAGTAGTATCCCGCAGGGTAGACAGCCCCAGCATTTT,CASSIPQGRQPQHF
.,TRBV6-5,.,TRBJ2-7,TGTGCCAGCAGTTACAGGGAGGCCTACGAGCAGTACTTC,CASSYREAYEQYF
.,TRBV7-9,once,TRBJ1-2,TGTGCCAGCAGCTTAGGCCAGGGATATGGCTACACCTTC,CASSLGQGYGYTF
TRBD1,TRBV7-3,.,TRBJ2-1,TGTGCCAGCAGCTTAATTGGGACAGGGGGGTACAATGAGCAGTTCTTC,CASSLIGTGGYNEQFF
TRBD1,TRBV29-1,.,TRBJ1-4,TGCAGCGCCGCCGACAGGGGGAAGGGTGAAAAACTGTTTTTT,CSAADRGKGEKLFF
TRBD2,TRBV15,.,TRBJ2-3,TGTGCCACCAGCAGAGCCCAGCGGGAGAAATATACGCAGTATTTT,CATSRAQREKYTQYF
.,TRBV14,.,TRBJ2-3,TGTGCCAGCAGCCAACCCGGACTCTCTAGCACAGATACGCAGTATTTT,CASSQPGLSSTDTQYF
TRBD1,TRBV9,.,TRBJ1-2,TGTGCCAGCAGCGAACCCACTGTTGCCCCGGGACAGGGGGCTCGGGGCTACACCTTC,CASSEPTVAPGQGARGYTF
TRBD1,TRBV2,few,TRBJ1-2,TGTGCCAGCATGGACAGGGAAGGTTCAGACTATGGCTACACCTTC,CASMDREGSDYGYTF
.,TRBV18,.,TRBJ1-5,TGTGCCAGCTCACCAAGTCAGGGGTATCAGCCCCAGCATTTT,CASSPSQGYQPQHF
TRBD2,TRBV7-2,.,TRBJ2-3,TGTGCCAGCAGCCGAAACCTAGCGGGCTCGCAGTATTTT,CASSRNLAGSQYF
.,TRBV18,once,TRBJ1-4,TGTGCCAGCTCACCCCTCCCGGAGATGATGCGAAAACTGTTTTTT,CASSPLPEMMRKLFF
TRBD1,TRBV28,.,TRBJ1-5,TGTGCCAGCAGATCTCGGACAGGGAGCGGTAATAGCAATCAGCCCCAGCATTTT,CASRSRTGSGNSNQPQHF
.,TRBV19,.,TRBJ1-5,TGTGCCAGTAGTTTCGAGTATCAGCCCCAGCATTTT,CASSFEYQPQHF